This TCR beta chain was identified during a study of blood T cell repertoires in COVID-19. Study at large: The United States, Italy and Spain were the sources of the acute and convalescent COVID-19 samples. In each case, the material was cDNA or gDNA derived from T cells, B-cell-depleted T cells, or PBMCs.

Assay used: immunoSEQ multiplex PCR; TCRdb lists only in-frame clones, some missing. The sample holds 65,000 to 70,000 clones; approximately 83% are singletons and the top ten take 16%. The sample holds a few counts of this clone. Enrolment of Seattle patients took place during active infection, and they were followed longitudinally. Sequencing used peripheral blood. The sequence derives from a man between 40 and 49 years old with COVID-19, enrolled during active disease.

As DNA, the CDR3 is TGTGCCAGTAGTATCCAACAGGGGGCGAGCGGGGAGCTGTTTTTT. Translated: CASSIQQGASGELFF. The rearrangement links TRBV19 to TRBJ2-2, with 9 bases matching TRBD1. The germline gives CDR1 LNHDA, CDR2 SQIVND (reference sequence). This CDR3 region has 15 residues. Unmatched junction bases numbered 6, after V lost 3 bases and J lost 7 bases.